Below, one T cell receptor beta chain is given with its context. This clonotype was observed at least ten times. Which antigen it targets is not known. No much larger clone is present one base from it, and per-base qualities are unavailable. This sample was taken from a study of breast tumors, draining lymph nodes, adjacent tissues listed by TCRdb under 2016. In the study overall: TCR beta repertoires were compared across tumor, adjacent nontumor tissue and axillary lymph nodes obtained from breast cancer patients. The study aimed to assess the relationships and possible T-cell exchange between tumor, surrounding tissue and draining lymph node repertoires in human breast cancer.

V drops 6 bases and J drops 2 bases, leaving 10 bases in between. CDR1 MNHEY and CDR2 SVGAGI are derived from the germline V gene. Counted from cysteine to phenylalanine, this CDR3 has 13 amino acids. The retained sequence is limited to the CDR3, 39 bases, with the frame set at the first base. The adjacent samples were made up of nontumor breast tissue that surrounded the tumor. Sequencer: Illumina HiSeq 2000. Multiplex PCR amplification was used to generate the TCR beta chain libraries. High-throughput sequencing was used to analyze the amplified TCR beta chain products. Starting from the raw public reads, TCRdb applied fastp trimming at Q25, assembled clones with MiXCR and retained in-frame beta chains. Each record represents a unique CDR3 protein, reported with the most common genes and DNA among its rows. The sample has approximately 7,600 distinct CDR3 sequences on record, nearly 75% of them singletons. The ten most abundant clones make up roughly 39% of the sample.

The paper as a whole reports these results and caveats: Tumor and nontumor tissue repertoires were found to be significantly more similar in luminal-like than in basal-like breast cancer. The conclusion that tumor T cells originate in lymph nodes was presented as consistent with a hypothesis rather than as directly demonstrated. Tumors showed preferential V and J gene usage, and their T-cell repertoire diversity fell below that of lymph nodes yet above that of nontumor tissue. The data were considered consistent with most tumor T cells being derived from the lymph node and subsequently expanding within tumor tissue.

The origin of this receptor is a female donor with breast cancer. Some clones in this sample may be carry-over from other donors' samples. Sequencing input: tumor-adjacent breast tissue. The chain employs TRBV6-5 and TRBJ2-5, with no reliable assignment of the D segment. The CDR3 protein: CASRQTHQETQYF. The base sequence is TGTGCCAGCAGACAAACGCATCAAGAGACCCAGTACTTC.